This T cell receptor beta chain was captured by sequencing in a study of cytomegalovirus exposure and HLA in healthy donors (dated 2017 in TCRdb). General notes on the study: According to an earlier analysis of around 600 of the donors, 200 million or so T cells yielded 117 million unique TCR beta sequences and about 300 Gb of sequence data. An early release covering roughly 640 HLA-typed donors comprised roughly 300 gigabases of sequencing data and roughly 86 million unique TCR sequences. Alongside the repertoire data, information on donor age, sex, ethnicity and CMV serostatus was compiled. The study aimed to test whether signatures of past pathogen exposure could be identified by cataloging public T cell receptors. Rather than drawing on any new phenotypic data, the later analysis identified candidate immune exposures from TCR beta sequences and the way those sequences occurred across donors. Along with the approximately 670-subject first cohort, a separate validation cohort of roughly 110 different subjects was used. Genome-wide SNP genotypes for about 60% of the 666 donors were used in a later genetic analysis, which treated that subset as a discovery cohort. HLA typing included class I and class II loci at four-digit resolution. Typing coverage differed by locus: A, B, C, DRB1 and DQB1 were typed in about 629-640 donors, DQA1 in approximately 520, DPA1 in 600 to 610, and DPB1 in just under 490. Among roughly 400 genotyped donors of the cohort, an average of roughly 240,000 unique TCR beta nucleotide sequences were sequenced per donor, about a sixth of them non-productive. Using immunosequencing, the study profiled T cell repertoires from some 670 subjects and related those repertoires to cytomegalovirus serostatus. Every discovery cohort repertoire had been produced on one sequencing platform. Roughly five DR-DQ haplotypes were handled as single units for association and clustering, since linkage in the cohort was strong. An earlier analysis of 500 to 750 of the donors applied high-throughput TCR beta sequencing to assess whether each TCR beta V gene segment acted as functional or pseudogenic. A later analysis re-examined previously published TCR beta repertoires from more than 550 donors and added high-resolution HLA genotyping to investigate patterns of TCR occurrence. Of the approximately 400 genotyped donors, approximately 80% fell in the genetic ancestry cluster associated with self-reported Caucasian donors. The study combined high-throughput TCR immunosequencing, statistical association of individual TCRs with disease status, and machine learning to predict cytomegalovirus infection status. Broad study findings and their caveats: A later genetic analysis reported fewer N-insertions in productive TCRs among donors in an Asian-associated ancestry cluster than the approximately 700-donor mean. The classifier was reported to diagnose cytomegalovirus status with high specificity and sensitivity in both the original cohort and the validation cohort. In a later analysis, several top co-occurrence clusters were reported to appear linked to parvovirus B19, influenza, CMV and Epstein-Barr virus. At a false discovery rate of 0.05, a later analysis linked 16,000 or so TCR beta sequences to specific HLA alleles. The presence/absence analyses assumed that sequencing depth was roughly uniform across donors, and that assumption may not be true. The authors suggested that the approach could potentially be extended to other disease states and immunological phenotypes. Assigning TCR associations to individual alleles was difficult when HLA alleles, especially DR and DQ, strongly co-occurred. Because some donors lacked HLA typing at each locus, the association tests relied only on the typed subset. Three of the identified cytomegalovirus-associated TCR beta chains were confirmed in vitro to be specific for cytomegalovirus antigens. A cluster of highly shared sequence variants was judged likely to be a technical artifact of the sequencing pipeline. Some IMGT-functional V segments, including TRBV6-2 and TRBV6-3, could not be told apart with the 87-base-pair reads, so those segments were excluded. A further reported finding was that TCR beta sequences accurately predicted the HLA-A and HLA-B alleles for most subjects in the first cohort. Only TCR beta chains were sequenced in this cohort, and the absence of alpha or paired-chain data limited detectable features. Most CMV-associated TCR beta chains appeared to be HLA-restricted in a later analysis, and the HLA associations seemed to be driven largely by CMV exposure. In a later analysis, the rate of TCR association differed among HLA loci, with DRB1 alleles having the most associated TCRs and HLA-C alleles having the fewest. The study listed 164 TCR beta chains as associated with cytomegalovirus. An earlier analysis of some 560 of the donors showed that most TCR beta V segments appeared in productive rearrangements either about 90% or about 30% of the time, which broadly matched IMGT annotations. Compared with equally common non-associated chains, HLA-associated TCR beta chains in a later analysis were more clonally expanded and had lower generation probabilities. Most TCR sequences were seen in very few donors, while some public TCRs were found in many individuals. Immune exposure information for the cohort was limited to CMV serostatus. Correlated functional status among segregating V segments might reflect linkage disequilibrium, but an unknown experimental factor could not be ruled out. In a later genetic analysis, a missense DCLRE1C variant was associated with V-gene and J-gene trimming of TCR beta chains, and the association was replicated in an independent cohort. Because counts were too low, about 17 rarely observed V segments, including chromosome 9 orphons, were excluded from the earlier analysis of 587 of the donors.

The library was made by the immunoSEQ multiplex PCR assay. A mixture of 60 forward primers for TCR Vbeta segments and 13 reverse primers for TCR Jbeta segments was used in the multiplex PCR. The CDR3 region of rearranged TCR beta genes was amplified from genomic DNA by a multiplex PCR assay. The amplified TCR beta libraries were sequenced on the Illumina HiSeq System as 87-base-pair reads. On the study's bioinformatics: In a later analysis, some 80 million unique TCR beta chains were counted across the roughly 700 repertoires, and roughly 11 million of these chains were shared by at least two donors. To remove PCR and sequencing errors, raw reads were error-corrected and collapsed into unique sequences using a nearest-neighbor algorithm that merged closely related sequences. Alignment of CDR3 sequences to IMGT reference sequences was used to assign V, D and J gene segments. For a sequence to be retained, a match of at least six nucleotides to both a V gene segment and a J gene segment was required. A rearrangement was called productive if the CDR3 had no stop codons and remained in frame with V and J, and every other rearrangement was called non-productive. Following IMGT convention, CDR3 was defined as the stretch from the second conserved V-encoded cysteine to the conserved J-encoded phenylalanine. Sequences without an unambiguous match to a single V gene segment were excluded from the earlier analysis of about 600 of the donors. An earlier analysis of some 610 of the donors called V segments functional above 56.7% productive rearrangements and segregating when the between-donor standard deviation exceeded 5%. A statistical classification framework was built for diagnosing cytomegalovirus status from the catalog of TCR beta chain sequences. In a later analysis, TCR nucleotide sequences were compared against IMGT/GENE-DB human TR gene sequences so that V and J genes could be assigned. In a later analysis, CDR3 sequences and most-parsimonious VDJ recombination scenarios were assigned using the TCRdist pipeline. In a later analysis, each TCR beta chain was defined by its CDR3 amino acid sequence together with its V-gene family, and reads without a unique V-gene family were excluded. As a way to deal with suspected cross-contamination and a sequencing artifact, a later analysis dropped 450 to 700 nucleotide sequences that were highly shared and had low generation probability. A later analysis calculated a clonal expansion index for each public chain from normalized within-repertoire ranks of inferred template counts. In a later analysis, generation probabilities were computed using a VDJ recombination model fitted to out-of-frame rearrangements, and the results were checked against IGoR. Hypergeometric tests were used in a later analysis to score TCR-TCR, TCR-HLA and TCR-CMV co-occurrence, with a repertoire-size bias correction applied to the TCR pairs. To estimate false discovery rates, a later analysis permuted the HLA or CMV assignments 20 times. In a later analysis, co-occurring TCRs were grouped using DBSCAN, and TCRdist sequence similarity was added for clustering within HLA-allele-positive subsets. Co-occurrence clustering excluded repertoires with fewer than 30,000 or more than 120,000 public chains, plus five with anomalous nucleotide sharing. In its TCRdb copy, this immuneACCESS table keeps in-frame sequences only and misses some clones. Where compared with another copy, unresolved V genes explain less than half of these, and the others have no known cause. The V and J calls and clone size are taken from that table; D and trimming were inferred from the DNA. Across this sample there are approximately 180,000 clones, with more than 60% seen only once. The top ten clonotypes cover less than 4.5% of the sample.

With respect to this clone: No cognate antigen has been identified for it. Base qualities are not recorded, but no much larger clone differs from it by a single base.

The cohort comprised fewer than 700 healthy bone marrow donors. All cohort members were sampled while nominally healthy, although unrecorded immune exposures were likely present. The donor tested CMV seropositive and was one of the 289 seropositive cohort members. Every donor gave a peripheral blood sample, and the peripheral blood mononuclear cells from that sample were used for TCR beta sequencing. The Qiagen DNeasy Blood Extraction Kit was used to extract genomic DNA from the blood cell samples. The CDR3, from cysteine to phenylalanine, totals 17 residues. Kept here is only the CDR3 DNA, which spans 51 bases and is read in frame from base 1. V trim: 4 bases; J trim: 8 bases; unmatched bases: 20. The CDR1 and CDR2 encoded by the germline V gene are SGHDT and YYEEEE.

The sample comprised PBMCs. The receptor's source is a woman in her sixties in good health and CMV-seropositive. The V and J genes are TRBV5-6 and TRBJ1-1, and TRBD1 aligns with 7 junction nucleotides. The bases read TGTGCCAGCAGCCCCCCCTACGCGACAGGGCCACATGGGGAAGCTTTCTTT. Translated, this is CASSPPYATGPHGEAFF.